This section outlines one T cell receptor (beta chain) sequence together with its context. The antigen remains unidentified. The assay was immunoSEQ multiplex PCR, and TCRdb's table has in-frame clones only and misses some. The repertoire holds 35,000 to 50,000 clones, with over 75% as singletons. The entry originates in a study of OX40 agonist ivuxolimab in advanced cancers. Across the study: Dosing consisted of intravenous ivuxolimab at 0.01 to 10 mg/kg every 2 weeks.

CDR1 is SGHAT, CDR2 FQNNGV, per germline. This CDR3 has 13 residues. With 6 bases removed from V and 9 bases from J, the gap between germline ends came to 15 bases. Study conclusions and caveats: Relatively little clonal expansion, among the lowest observed, appeared in partial responders at 0.1-3.0 mg/kg.

Sampled blood was obtained at baseline, cycle 4 day 1, and cycle 7 day 1. The chain recombines TRBV11-2 with TRBJ2-1; weak D call: TRBD1 (5 bases). This clonotype originated in an adult with an advanced solid tumor such as melanoma, head and neck, liver or kidney cancer. The material was CD4+ or CD8+ T cells sorted from blood, obtained in a trial of the OX40 agonist ivuxolimab. The CDR3 here is CASSRSGLGEQFF. Here the CDR3 DNA reads TGTGCCAGCAGTCGATCAGGGCTGGGTGAGCAGTTCTTC.